Each of the 19 T cell receptor beta chains below was sequenced from the same sample in a study of beta chain features in type 1 diabetes. Of the isolated RNA, all was reverse transcribed, and so the sequenced material was expressed TCRB transcripts. Profiled with immunoSEQ multiplex PCR; TCRdb holds only in-frame clones, not every one. Altogether about 930,000 clones are present, 15% to 20% being singletons, with the ten largest covering 0.023%. Sequenced material: naive CD4+ T cells from blood. All receptors derive from a young woman in good health.

This clone was seen only a few times. This sequence joins TRBV11-2 and TRBJ2-3; 14 positions match TRBD2. Looked up from germline, CDR1 is SGHAT and CDR2 is FQNNGV. V shed 5 bases and J 4 bases; nucleotides not matched to a gene: 5. The CDR3 is 16 residues long. This chain's CDR3 is CASSRTSGRRADTQYF. CDR3 bases: TGTGCCAGCAGCCGGACTAGCGGGAGGCGGGCAGATACGCAGTATTTT.

This chain joins TRBV7-2 and TRBJ2-1, with a tentative D call TRBD2 (6 bases). This CDR3 region has 16 residues. V was cut by 1 base and J by 8 bases, with 18 bases left in between. Germline V gene sequence: CDR1 SGHTA, CDR2 FQGNSA. The CDR3: CASSLDGTIGDYEQFF. The CDR3 DNA reads as TGTGCCAGCAGCTTAGACGGCACCATAGGGGACTATGAGCAGTTCTTC.

The CDR3 loop is CASSVVDSSEAFF. Written as DNA, the CDR3 is TGTGCCAGCAGCGTAGTGGACAGCTCTGAAGCTTTCTTT. The chain uses TRBV9 and TRBJ1-1; possible D gene TRBD1, 6 bases. The germline V gene encodes CDR1 SGDLS and CDR2 YYNGEE. V was trimmed by 0 bases and J by 6 bases, leaving 9 bases between them. CDR3 size: 13 residues.

A few counts support this clone. The rearrangement links TRBV5-4 to TRBJ2-7, with 11 positions matching TRBD2. The CDR3 spans 15 residues. The trim removed 4 bases at V and 4 bases at J, leaving 7 bases unmatched. Germline V gives CDR1 SGHNT, CDR2 YYREEE (reference sequence). The CDR3 loop is CASSDRTSGSYEQYF. The CDR3 nucleotides read TGTGCCAGCAGCGATAGGACTAGCGGGTCTTACGAGCAGTACTTC. Filled out from reference TRBV5-4 and TRBJ2-7, the complete variable domain reads ETGVTQSPTHLIKTRGQQVTLRCSSQSGHNTVSWYQQALGQGPQFIFQYYREEENGRGNFPPRFSGLQFPNYSSELNVNALELDDSALYLCASSDRTSGSYEQYFGPGTRLTVT.

This clone was counted only a few times. The CDR3 reads CASSFTGVNYGYTF. CDR3 sequence (DNA): TGTGCCAGCAGTTTTACAGGGGTTAACTATGGCTACACCTTC. This chain uses TRBV6-5 with TRBJ1-2; 7 bases line up with TRBD1. The CDR3 length is 14 residues. CDR1 MNHEY and CDR2 SVGAGI come from the germline V gene. The ends lost 4 bases at V and 1 base at J; junction bases unmatched: 3.

This clone appeared a few times. The rearrangement links TRBV27 to TRBJ2-1, with a possible D match to TRBD1 (5 bases). V shed 4 bases and J shed 2 bases, with 12 bases lying between them. Germline V gene sequence: CDR1 MNHEY, CDR2 SMNVEV (reference sequence). The CDR3 length is 15 residues. CDR3 protein: CASSYRQTTYNEQFF. The CDR3 region has the DNA TGTGCCAGCAGTTACCGACAGACGACCTACAATGAGCAGTTCTTC.

The rearrangement joins TRBV5-1 to TRBJ1-2; TRBD1 might be the D (6 bases). CDR1 is SGHRS, CDR2 YFSETQ, per germline. The CDR3 spans 17 residues. V was pared by 1 base and J by 7 bases, with 23 bases between. CDR3 in DNA: TGCGCCAGCAGCTTGTTTGCCCAGGGGACCCCGTTCCGTGGCTACACCTTC. Residues: CASSLFAQGTPFRGYTF.

This clone turned up a few times. This chain connects TRBV21-1 to TRBJ2-1. TRBV21-1 is a known pseudogene. The CDR3 sequence is 13 residues long. CDR3 nucleotide sequence: TGTGCCAGCAGCATGGGGGTAGGCAATGAGCAGTTCTTC. This translates into CASSMGVGNEQFF.

The V and J genes are TRBV7-9 and TRBJ2-7; the match to TRBD2 covers 8 bases. The CDR3 length is 13 residues. V dropped 5 bases and J dropped 7; count of bases not matched to a gene: 7. Germline lookup yields CDR1 SEHNR and CDR2 FQNEAQ (reference sequence). The CDR3 here is CASSPGLAREQYF. CDR3 sequence (DNA): TGTGCCAGCAGCCCCGGACTAGCCCGGGAGCAGTACTTC.

The V gene is TRBV7-9, the J gene TRBJ2-2, with 9 bases matching TRBD2. The CDR3 covers 14 residues. Germline V CDR1 and CDR2: SEHNR, FQNEAQ (reference sequence). V shed 5 bases, J shed 6 bases, and the junction held 4 bases outside the gene matches. The CDR3 DNA reads as TGTGCCAGCAGCCGGGGACTAGCTTCCGGGGAGCTGTTTTTT. Its protein is CASSRGLASGELFF. The full variable domain, its missing parts supplied by reference TRBV7-9 and TRBJ2-2, is DTGVSQNPRHKITKRGQNVTFRCDPISEHNRLYWYRQTLGQGPEFLTYFQNEAQLEKSRLLSDRFSAERPKGSFSTLEIQRTEQGDSAMYLCASSRGLASGELFFGEGSRLTVL.

This rearrangement joins TRBV28 to TRBJ2-7, with unresolved D. Germline V lookup: CDR1 MDHEN, CDR2 SYDVKM. The length of the CDR3 is 14 residues. V was trimmed by 3 bases and J by 2 bases, leaving 11 bases between them. The CDR3 loop is CASSFRRPPYEQYF. CDR3 bases: TGTGCCAGCAGTTTTCGGCGGCCCCCCTACGAGCAGTACTTC.

The chain is built from TRBV19 and TRBJ2-7, with 9 bases matching TRBD1. CDR1 LNHDA and CDR2 SQIVND come from the germline V gene (reference sequence). The CDR3 length is 16 residues. With V trimmed by 2 bases and J by 2 bases, 7 bases remained unmatched. The CDR3 loop is CASSIRYRDRAYEQYF. The DNA for the CDR3 is TGTGCCAGTAGTATAAGGTACCGGGACAGGGCCTACGAGCAGTACTTC. The whole variable domain, remainder taken from reference TRBV19 and TRBJ2-7, is DGGITQSPKYLFRKEGQNVTLSCEQNLNHDAMYWYRQDPGQGLRLIYYSQIVNDFQKGDIAEGYSVSREKKESFPLTVTSAQKNPTAFYLCASSIRYRDRAYEQYFGPGTRLTVT.

This clone was seen only a few times. The chain recombines TRBV5-6 with TRBJ2-3; 9 bases fit TRBD2. V was clipped by 5 bases and J by 5 bases; unmatched bases: 3. Germline V gives CDR1 SGHDT, CDR2 YYEEEE. There are 13 residues in the CDR3. CDR3 loop: CASRTSGLDTQYF. The CDR3 DNA reads as TGTGCCAGCAGGACTAGCGGATTAGATACGCAGTATTTT.

The rearrangement joins TRBV6-1 to TRBJ2-2; D unclear. Trimming removed 2 bases from V and 8 bases from J, with 15 bases in between. In germline, CDR1 is MNHNS, CDR2 SASEGT. The CDR3 loop spans 15 amino acids. This CDR3 reads CASSELSLARGELFF. DNA for the CDR3: TGTGCCAGCAGTGAACTTTCGCTGGCCCGTGGGGAGCTGTTTTTT.

Remarks on this clone: Other DNA variants within this sample encode the same CDR3. The J gene is TRBJ2-5, the V gene TRBV7-2; TRBD2 aligns across 7 bases. The J segment lost 4 bases and the V segment lost 4 bases, leaving 0 bases of the junction unmatched. CDR1 and CDR2 (germline): SGHTA, FQGNSA. This CDR3 has 12 amino acids. The CDR3 spells CASSSGGETQYF. The DNA of the CDR3 is TGTGCCAGCAGCTCGGGGGGAGAGACCCAGTACTTC. The full variable domain, its missing parts supplied by reference TRBV7-2 and TRBJ2-5, is GAGVSQSPSNKVTEKGKDVELRCDPISGHTALYWYRQSLGQGLEFLIYFQGNSAPDKSGLPSDRFSAERTGGSVSTLTIQRTQQEDSAVYLCASSSGGETQYFGPGTRLLVL.

This clone was counted between two and nine times. This chain joins TRBV7-2 and TRBJ2-3; possibly TRBD1 or TRBD2 for D (5 bases each). Germline-derived CDR1 and CDR2 are SGHTA and FQGNSA. This CDR3 is built from 16 residues. Trimming shortened V by 5 bases and J by 2 bases, and 17 bases separated the two germline ends. The CDR3 sequence: CASSLYWGMATDTQYF. The DNA for the CDR3 is TGTGCCAGCAGCCTCTACTGGGGGATGGCCACAGATACGCAGTATTTT.

The chain uses TRBV28 and TRBJ1-2, with 8 nucleotides matching TRBD1. Trimming cost V 3 bases and J 0 bases; bases outside gene matches: 9. The CDR3 extends over 17 amino acids. The germline CDR1 and CDR2 sequences are MDHEN and SYDVKM. CDR3 coding DNA: TGTGCCAGCAGTTTCGGGGCCAGGGGGCTCCCTAACTATGGCTACACCTTC. Amino acid sequence: CASSFGARGLPNYGYTF.

The table lists this clone with a few counts. The J gene is TRBJ1-2, the V gene TRBV27, with D uncertain. Germline CDR1 reads MNHEY; CDR2 reads SMNVEV (reference sequence). Trimming took 5 bases from V and 4 from J, leaving 8 bases between them. The CDR3 loop spans 12 amino acids. CDR3 in amino acids: CASSPDGYGYTF. The CDR3 bases are TGTGCCAGCAGTCCGGACGGCTATGGCTACACCTTC.

Here the CDR3 DNA reads TGTGCCAGCAGCCAATATCAGCGTCCCTACGAGCAGTACTTC. It translates to CASSQYQRPYEQYF. The chain uses TRBV14 and TRBJ2-7; D not certain. Looked up from germline, CDR1 is SGHDN and CDR2 is FVKESK. Trimming shortened V by 2 bases and J by 2 bases, and 10 bases separated the two germline ends. This CDR3 region has 14 residues. Together with reference TRBV14 and TRBJ2-7, the CDR3 gives the full variable domain: EAGVTQFPSHSVIEKGQTVTLRCDPISGHDNLYWYRRVMGKEIKFLLHFVKESKQDESGMPNNRFLAERTGGTYSTLKVQPAELEDSGVYFCASSQYQRPYEQYFGPGTRLTVT.